This T cell receptor (beta chain) was observed in a study of T cells in Graves' hyperthyroidism and ophthalmopathy. General study results and limits: A model using 13 V-J features told ophthalmopathy apart from stable hyperthyroidism.

The V and J ends lost 3 bases and 7 bases respectively, with 9 bases between them. Germline V gives CDR1 SGHTA, CDR2 FQGTGA. This CDR3 has 13 residues. This clonotype was seen repeatedly, ten times or more. Antigen specificity is unknown. There were TCR beta CDR3 regions amplified from RNA transcripts. Primed by the HTBI set, a first-round RT-PCR was run on the TCR CDR3. One entry per CDR3 protein, called by TCRdb with MiXCR from the multiplex PCR reads. The repertoire holds 250,000 to 300,000 distinct CDR3 sequences, roughly an eighth seen once, with 6.5% to 10% in the top ten. Each diagnosis drew on symptoms, thyroxine, TRAb, thyroid ultrasound and orbital computed tomography findings.

This chain connects TRBV7-3 to TRBJ2-2; perhaps TRBD2 as D (6 bases). The sample was blood. The TCR sequence derives from a woman in her thirties or forties with Graves' hyperthyroidism. CDR3 in DNA: TGTGCCAGCAGCTTGGGGGGAGTCGGGGAGCTGTTTTTT. Residues: CASSLGGVGELFF.